The rows below give T cell receptor beta chains drawn from one sample of a study of T cell repertoires in cytomegalovirus infection. One entry per CDR3 protein results from TCRdb running MiXCR on the reads. The table has about 360,000 distinct CDR3 sequences, 15% to 20% seen once. The specimen sequenced was PBMCs. These receptors came from a human donor in good health (CMV status not recorded). Some clones in this sample may be carry-over from other donors' samples. CDR3s include the opening cysteine and the closing phenylalanine or tryptophan. D genes are given only for firm matches. The size entry is marked missing in some rows and otherwise reads once, few, many or a size class.

v_call	j_call	clone_size	d_call	cdr3_aa	cdr3_nt
TRBV12-3/TRBV12-4	TRBJ1-2	many	.	CASSASGLQRYGYTF	TGTGCCAGCAGTGCCTCGGGACTACAACGCTATGGCTACACCTTC
TRBV7-9	TRBJ1-4	once	TRBD1	CASSAGDRGEKLFF	TGTGCCAGCAGCGCTGGGGACAGAGGTGAAAAACTGTTTTTT
TRBV12-3/TRBV12-4	TRBJ1-5	.	TRBD1	CASSLVGRGLVSNQPQHF	TGTGCCAGCAGTTTAGTCGGCAGGGGGTTGGTTAGCAATCAGCCCCAGCATTTT
TRBV7-2	TRBJ2-1	many	TRBD2	CASSLKPAGGGHEQFF	TGTGCCAGCAGCTTGAAACCAGCGGGAGGGGGACATGAGCAGTTCTTC
TRBV20-1	TRBJ2-2	few	TRBD2	CSARSGAGGRTTGELFF	TGCAGTGCTAGATCCGGAGCGGGGGGGCGGACCACCGGGGAGCTGTTTTTT
TRBV7-6	TRBJ1-6	many	.	CASSTVGDYNSPLHF	TGTGCCAGCAGCACCGTGGGGGATTATAATTCACCCCTCCACTTT
TRBV7-2	TRBJ2-1	many	.	CASSPRGGEQFF	TGTGCCAGCAGCCCTAGGGGAGGTGAGCAGTTCTTC
TRBV14	TRBJ2-3	.	.	CASSPSGISMGTQYF	TGTGCCAGCAGCCCATCGGGAATCAGTATGGGTACGCAGTATTTT
TRBV10-3	TRBJ1-2	many	TRBD1	CASTPQGFGYTF	TGTGCCTCCACCCCACAGGGGTTTGGCTACACCTTC
TRBV7-2	TRBJ2-5	many	.	CASSRAERETQYF	TGTGCCAGCAGCCGAGCGGAGCGGGAGACCCAGTACTTC
TRBV29-1	TRBJ1-1	.	.	CSVVRRMNTEAFF	TGCAGCGTTGTTCGGCGGATGAACACTGAAGCTTTCTTT
TRBV6-6	TRBJ2-3	.	.	CASSYEQSSTDTQYF	TGTGCCAGCAGTTACGAGCAGTCTAGCACAGATACGCAGTATTTT
TRBV7-8	TRBJ2-7	.	.	CASSLEARRSSYEQYF	TGTGCCAGCAGCTTAGAGGCGAGACGTAGCTCCTACGAGCAGTACTTC
TRBV15	TRBJ2-3	.	TRBD2	CATSGLAGRDTQYF	TGTGCCACCAGCGGCCTAGCGGGAAGAGATACGCAGTATTTT
TRBV7-8	TRBJ1-6	many	.	CASSFYSSYNSPLHF	TGTGCCAGCAGCTTTTACAGCTCCTATAATTCACCCCTCCACTTT
TRBV5-4	TRBJ2-3	.	.	CASSSGDFNTDTQYF	TGTGCCAGCAGCTCGGGCGACTTTAACACAGATACGCAGTATTTT
TRBV5-4	TRBJ1-1	few	.	CASSVRRTEAFF	TGTGCCAGCAGCGTCAGAAGGACTGAAGCTTTCTTT
TRBV28	TRBJ1-5	many	.	CASRKGISNQPQHF	TGTGCCAGCAGGAAAGGCATTAGCAATCAGCCCCAGCATTTT
TRBV28	TRBJ1-3	many	.	CASSLLFPIGTIYF	TGTGCCAGCAGTTTATTGTTCCCCATAGGGACCATATATTTT
TRBV29-1	TRBJ2-1	few	.	CSGTVKFGNEQFF	TGCAGCGGAACGGTCAAATTTGGAAATGAGCAGTTCTTC
TRBV28	TRBJ2-2	few	TRBD2	CASSSFGTSGGDATGELFF	TGTGCCAGCAGTTCGTTCGGGACTAGCGGGGGAGATGCCACCGGGGAGCTGTTTTTT
TRBV5-4	TRBJ1-2	few	.	CASSPELGDYGYTF	TGTGCCAGCAGCCCAGAATTGGGGGACTATGGCTACACCTTC
TRBV7-9	TRBJ2-7	few	.	CASSLMAGPLNF	TGTGCCAGCAGCTTAATGGCAGGGCCCCTAAACTTC
TRBV20-1	TRBJ2-1	few	TRBD2	CSARVGTSGWNEQFF	TGCAGTGCTAGAGTTGGGACTAGCGGGTGGAATGAGCAGTTCTTC
TRBV4-1	TRBJ1-5	few	TRBD1	CASRPGQGSNQPQHF	TGCGCCAGCAGACCGGGACAGGGGTCCAATCAGCCCCAGCATTTT
TRBV10-3	TRBJ2-5	few	TRBD1	CAISDPPGQGAQETQYF	TGTGCCATCAGTGACCCCCCCGGACAGGGGGCCCAAGAGACCCAGTACTTC
TRBV12-3/TRBV12-4	TRBJ2-4	.	.	CASSPGLRKNIQYF	TGTGCCAGCAGCCCCGGTTTGCGGAAAAACATTCAGTACTTC
TRBV6-2/TRBV6-3	TRBJ2-2	few	TRBD2	CALGASGIYTGELFF	TGTGCCCTCGGAGCTAGCGGGATATACACCGGGGAGCTGTTTTTT
TRBV3-1	TRBJ2-1	.	TRBD2	CASSQGLADYNEQFF	TGTGCCAGCAGCCAGGGACTAGCGGACTACAATGAGCAGTTCTTC
TRBV19	TRBJ1-1	.	TRBD1	CASRKTGARTTEAFF	TGTGCCAGTAGAAAGACAGGGGCAAGGACAACTGAAGCTTTCTTT
TRBV12-3/TRBV12-4	TRBJ2-7	few	.	CASSLGQAGYEQYF	TGTGCCAGCAGTTTAGGCCAGGCGGGGTACGAGCAGTACTTC
TRBV18	TRBJ2-1	.	TRBD2	CASSPGLAGFNEQFF	TGTGCCAGCTCACCGGGACTAGCGGGGTTTAATGAGCAGTTCTTC
TRBV29-1	TRBJ2-5	few	.	CSADRETQYF	TGCAGCGCGGACAGAGAGACCCAGTACTTC
TRBV7-2	TRBJ2-1	few	TRBD2	CASSHGLAVNEQFF	TGTGCCAGCAGTCACGGACTAGCGGTTAATGAGCAGTTCTTC
TRBV7-9	TRBJ2-7	many	TRBD1	CASSSTRTGVYEQYF	TGTGCCAGCAGCTCGACTCGGACAGGGGTCTACGAGCAGTACTTC
TRBV28	TRBJ2-5	.	TRBD2	CASRPPGLAGGDETQYF	TGTGCCAGCAGGCCACCGGGACTAGCGGGGGGGGATGAGACCCAGTACTTC
TRBV12-3/TRBV12-4	TRBJ2-7	few	.	CASSWKESSYEQYF	TGTGCCAGCAGTTGGAAGGAGAGCTCCTACGAGCAGTACTTC
TRBV25-1	TRBJ2-5	few	.	CASSASGLETQYF	TGTGCCAGCAGTGCAAGCGGGCTAGAGACCCAGTACTTC
TRBV7-2	TRBJ1-2	.	TRBD1	CASSSDRGVGYTF	TGTGCCAGCAGTTCCGACAGGGGTGTCGGCTACACCTTC
TRBV28	TRBJ1-5	few	.	CASSFLGREIYQPQHF	TGTGCCAGCAGTTTTTTGGGCAGGGAAATTTATCAGCCCCAGCATTTT
TRBV19	TRBJ2-1	few	.	CASSGTPAGSYNEQFF	TGTGCCAGTAGCGGGACGCCGGCCGGGTCCTACAATGAGCAGTTCTTC
TRBV12-3/TRBV12-4	TRBJ1-1	many	.	CASSFPGANTEAFF	TGTGCCAGCAGTTTCCCGGGGGCGAACACTGAAGCTTTCTTT
TRBV6-1	TRBJ1-4	.	.	CASSEGSTNEKLFF	TGTGCCAGCAGTGAGGGGAGCACTAATGAAAAACTGTTTTTT
TRBV12-5	TRBJ2-3	.	TRBD1	CASLGTVTDTQYF	TGTGCTAGCTTAGGGACAGTCACAGATACGCAGTATTTT
TRBV2	TRBJ2-2	.	.	CASTLGYTGELFF	TGTGCCAGCACTTTGGGGTACACCGGGGAGCTGTTTTTT
TRBV7-2	TRBJ2-3	many	TRBD2	CASRATSGTDTQYF	TGTGCCAGCAGAGCGACTAGCGGGACAGATACGCAGTATTTT
TRBV5-4	TRBJ1-2	once	.	CASSGSDYGYTF	TGTGCCAGCAGCGGGTCGGACTATGGCTACACCTTC
TRBV4-1	TRBJ1-4	.	TRBD1	CASSQVGTGYEKLFF	TGCGCCAGCAGCCAAGTTGGGACAGGGTATGAAAAACTGTTTTTT
TRBV7-2	TRBJ1-6	many	.	CASSLGGTVNSPLHF	TGTGCCAGCAGCTTAGGTGGGACTGTAAATTCACCCCTCCACTTT
TRBV28	TRBJ1-5	.	.	CASSPLLEDQPQHF	TGTGCCAGCAGTCCCCTATTGGAGGATCAGCCCCAGCATTTT
TRBV12-3/TRBV12-4	TRBJ2-4	.	.	CASSFDKNIQYF	TGTGCCAGCAGTTTTGACAAAAACATTCAGTACTTC
TRBV7-2	TRBJ2-5	.	TRBD2	CASSPEGRRGQETQYF	TGTGCCAGCAGCCCAGAAGGCCGGCGGGGGCAAGAGACCCAGTACTTC
TRBV24-1	TRBJ2-5	few	.	CATSVGSTGTQTQYF	TGTGCCACCAGTGTTGGGAGTACTGGGACGCAGACCCAGTACTTC
TRBV20-1	TRBJ2-1	.	.	CSARRGGAAYNEQFF	TGCAGTGCTAGAAGGGGGGGGGCCGCCTACAATGAGCAGTTCTTC
TRBV7-2	TRBJ2-3	many	TRBD2	CASCRGAGALDTQYF	TGTGCCAGCTGCCGAGGAGCGGGAGCGTTAGATACGCAGTATTTT